These T cell receptor beta chains were read from a single sample in a study of blood T cell repertoires in COVID-19. Assay used: immunoSEQ multiplex PCR; TCRdb lists only in-frame clones, some missing. The sample has hundreds of thousands of clones, less than 85% seen once. What was sequenced was peripheral blood. The origin of the receptors is a woman in her late teens or twenties with acute or convalescent COVID-19. Each CDR3 is given with its conserved first and last residue. The order of the fields is CDR3 length, D gene, V gene, J gene, clone size, CDR3 protein, CDR3 DNA. D genes are given only for firm matches. Where a row states a size, it is once, few, many or the class of an expanded clone; other rows omit it.

cdr3_length: 16
d_call: NA
v_call: TRBV4-2
j_call: TRBJ1-2
clone_size: NA
cdr3_aa: CASSQDPGQGSGGYTF
cdr3_nt: TGTGCCAGCAGCCAAGATCCTGGGCAGGGATCAGGGGGCTACACCTTC

cdr3_length: 13
d_call: NA
v_call: TRBV5-1
j_call: TRBJ1-1
clone_size: NA
cdr3_aa: CASSEVGNTEAFF
cdr3_nt: TGCGCCAGCTCTGAGGTGGGGAACACTGAAGCTTTCTTT

cdr3_length: 12
d_call: NA
v_call: TRBV27
j_call: TRBJ2-3
clone_size: NA
cdr3_aa: CASSYSEDTQYF
cdr3_nt: TGTGCCAGCAGTTACAGTGAAGATACGCAGTATTTT

cdr3_length: 16
d_call: NA
v_call: TRBV28
j_call: TRBJ2-2
clone_size: NA
cdr3_aa: CASTPDHPGLTGELFF
cdr3_nt: TGTGCCAGCACCCCAGATCACCCAGGGCTGACCGGGGAGCTGTTTTTT

cdr3_length: 11
d_call: NA
v_call: TRBV20-1
j_call: TRBJ2-7
clone_size: NA
cdr3_aa: CSAQTSNEQYF
cdr3_nt: TGCAGTGCCCAGACTAGTAACGAGCAGTACTTC

cdr3_length: 11
d_call: NA
v_call: TRBV24-1
j_call: TRBJ2-7
clone_size: NA
cdr3_aa: CATSAGREQYF
cdr3_nt: TGTGCCACCAGTGCAGGGAGGGAGCAGTACTTC

cdr3_length: 17
d_call: NA
v_call: TRBV7-6
j_call: TRBJ2-1
clone_size: NA
cdr3_aa: CASSRRVRGPSYNEQFF
cdr3_nt: TGTGCCAGCAGCCGCCGGGTGCGGGGGCCCTCCTACAATGAGCAGTTCTTC

cdr3_length: 15
d_call: TRBD2
v_call: TRBV2
j_call: TRBJ2-7
clone_size: NA
cdr3_aa: CASGPSGLGGIKQYF
cdr3_nt: TGTGCCAGCGGTCCTAGCGGCCTCGGCGGGATCAAGCAGTACTTC

cdr3_length: 13
d_call: NA
v_call: TRBV7-9
j_call: TRBJ2-1
clone_size: once
cdr3_aa: CASSLYLRGEQFF
cdr3_nt: TGTGCCAGCAGCTTATATTTACGGGGTGAGCAGTTCTTC

cdr3_length: 17
d_call: TRBD1
v_call: TRBV6-2/TRBV6-3
j_call: TRBJ1-1
clone_size: NA
cdr3_aa: CASSYSPMDRWNTEAFF
cdr3_nt: TGTGCCAGCAGTTACTCTCCGATGGACAGGTGGAACACTGAAGCTTTCTTT

cdr3_length: 14
d_call: NA
v_call: TRBV24-1
j_call: TRBJ2-2
clone_size: NA
cdr3_aa: CATSAGQMTGELFF
cdr3_nt: TGTGCCACCAGTGCGGGACAAATGACCGGGGAGCTGTTTTTT